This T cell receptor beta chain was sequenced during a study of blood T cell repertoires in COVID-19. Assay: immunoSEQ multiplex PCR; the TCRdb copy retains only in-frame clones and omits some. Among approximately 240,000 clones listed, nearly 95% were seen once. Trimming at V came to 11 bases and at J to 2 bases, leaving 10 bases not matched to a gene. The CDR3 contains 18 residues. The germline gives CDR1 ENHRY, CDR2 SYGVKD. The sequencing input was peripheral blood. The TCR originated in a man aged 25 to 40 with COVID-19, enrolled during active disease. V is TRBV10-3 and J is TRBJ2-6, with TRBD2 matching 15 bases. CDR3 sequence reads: CASSRGLAGGAGANVLTF. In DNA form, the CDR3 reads TGTGCCTCGTCAAGGGGACTAGCGGGGGGTGCTGGGGCCAACGTCCTGACTTTC.